This T cell receptor (beta chain) was retrieved from a study of blood T cell repertoires in COVID-19. The data were produced by immunoSEQ multiplex PCR, yet TCRdb's version contains in-frame clones alone and is incomplete. The sample includes around 250,000 clones, 80% to 90% of them seen just once. V lost 4 bases, J lost 1 base, and 10 bases lay in between. Germline values: CDR1 MDHEN, CDR2 SYDVKM. This CDR3 spans 14 amino acids. The genes are TRBV28 and TRBJ1-2, with D perhaps matching TRBD1 (6 bases). Sample: PBMCs or T cells enriched from blood (not recorded which). The source is a woman aged 45-65 years who had been exposed to COVID-19. The CDR3 DNA reads as TGTGCCAGCAGTTCCGTGGACAGTAACTATGGCTACACCTTC. Amino acid sequence: CASSSVDSNYGYTF.